A single sample is the source of the 4 T cell receptor beta chains below, sequenced in a study of blood T cell repertoires in COVID-19. Method: immunoSEQ multiplex PCR; TCRdb's copy keeps in-frame clones and lacks some. The sample carries around 270,000 clones, approximately 85% recorded once. What was sequenced was peripheral blood. Receptor source: a human donor with COVID-19, enrolled during active disease. The donor label of this sample is uncertain.

This sequence joins TRBV5-4 and TRBJ1-4; D unclear. Trimming took 3 bases from V and 6 from J, leaving 12 bases between them. Germline values: CDR1 SGHNT, CDR2 YYREEE (reference sequence). The CDR3 consists of 14 residues. The CDR3 nucleotides are TGTGCCAGCAGCTCGAAAAGGAGTGATGAAAAACTGTTTTTT. It is translated as CASSSKRSDEKLFF.

This clone was detected once. This chain joins TRBV28 and TRBJ2-3; D may be TRBD2 (5 bases). CDR3 length: 16 residues. Per the germline V gene, CDR1 is MDHEN and CDR2 is SYDVKM. Trimming cost V 6 bases and J 2 bases, with 18 bases left between them. CDR3 region: CASSYMSGSTTDTQYF. CDR3 sequence (DNA): TGTGCCAGCAGCTATATGAGTGGGAGCACCACAGATACGCAGTATTTT.

V gene TRBV2 combines with J gene TRBJ2-5; D ambiguous. The V end was cut by 9 bases, the J end by 2 bases, with 19 bases between. Per germline, CDR1 SNHLY and CDR2 FYNNEI. The CDR3 length is 15 residues. The DNA for the CDR3 is TGTGCCAGTTTGCGACTCATCAACGATCAAGAGACCCAGTACTTC. This codes for CASLRLINDQETQYF.

The table lists this clone with a few counts. This chain uses TRBV19 with TRBJ1-2, with D tentatively TRBD1 (6 bases). CDR3 length: 21 residues. Germline V CDR1 and CDR2: LNHDA, SQIVND (reference sequence). V lost 2 bases and J lost 1, with 29 bases in between. Written as DNA, the CDR3 is TGTGCCAGTAGTATAAACAGGGTCACACGTCAACACGGGTCCAGTAACTATGGCTACACCTTC. Residues: CASSINRVTRQHGSSNYGYTF.